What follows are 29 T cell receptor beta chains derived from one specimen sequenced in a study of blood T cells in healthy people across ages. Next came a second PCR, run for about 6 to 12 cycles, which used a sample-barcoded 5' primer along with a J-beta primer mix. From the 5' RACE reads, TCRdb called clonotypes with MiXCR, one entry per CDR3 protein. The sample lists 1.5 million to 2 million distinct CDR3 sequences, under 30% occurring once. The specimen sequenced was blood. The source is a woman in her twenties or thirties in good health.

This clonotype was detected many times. CDR3 DNA: TGTGCCATCAGTGGCGGAGTCGGTGGTTTATATGGCTACACCTTC. This gives the protein CAISGGVGGLYGYTF. J is TRBJ1-2 and V is TRBV10-3, with D unresolved. In germline, CDR1 is ENHRY, CDR2 SYGVKD. This CDR3 region has 15 residues. Trimming cost V 4 bases and J 5 bases, with 17 bases left between them.

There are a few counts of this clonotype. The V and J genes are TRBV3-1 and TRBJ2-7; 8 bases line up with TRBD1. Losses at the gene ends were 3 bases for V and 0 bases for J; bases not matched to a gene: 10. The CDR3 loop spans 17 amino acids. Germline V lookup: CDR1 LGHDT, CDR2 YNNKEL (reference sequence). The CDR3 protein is CASSQSGGDRTSYEQYF. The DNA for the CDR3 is TGTGCCAGCAGCCAGTCCGGCGGGGACAGGACCTCCTACGAGCAGTACTTC.

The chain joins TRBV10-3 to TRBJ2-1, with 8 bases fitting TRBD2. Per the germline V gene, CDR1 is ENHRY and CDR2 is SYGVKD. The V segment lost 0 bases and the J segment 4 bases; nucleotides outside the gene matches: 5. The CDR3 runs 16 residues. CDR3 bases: TGTGCCATCAGTGAGTCGGGACTAGGGACGTACAATGAGCAGTTCTTC. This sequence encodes CAISESGLGTYNEQFF.

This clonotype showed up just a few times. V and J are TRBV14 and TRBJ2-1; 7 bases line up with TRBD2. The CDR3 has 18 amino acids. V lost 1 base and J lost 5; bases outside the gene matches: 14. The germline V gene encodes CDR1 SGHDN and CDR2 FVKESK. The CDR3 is CASSQVVGIPGGNNEQFF. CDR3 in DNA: TGTGCCAGCAGCCAAGTCGTGGGCATTCCGGGGGGAAACAATGAGCAGTTCTTC.

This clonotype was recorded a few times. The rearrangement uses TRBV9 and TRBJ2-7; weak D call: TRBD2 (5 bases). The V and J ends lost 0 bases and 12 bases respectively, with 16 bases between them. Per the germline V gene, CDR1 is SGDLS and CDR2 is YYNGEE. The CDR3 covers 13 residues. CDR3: CASSVEYWGARYF. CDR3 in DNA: TGTGCCAGCAGCGTAGAGTACTGGGGAGCGCGGTACTTC.

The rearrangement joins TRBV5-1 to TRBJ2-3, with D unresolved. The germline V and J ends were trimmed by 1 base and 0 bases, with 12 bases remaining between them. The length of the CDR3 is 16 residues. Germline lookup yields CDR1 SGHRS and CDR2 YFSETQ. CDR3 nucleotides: TGCGCCAGCAGCTTGCAGACCGGTACTAGCACAGATACGCAGTATTTT. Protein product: CASSLQTGTSTDTQYF.

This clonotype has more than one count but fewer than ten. The CDR3 coding sequence is TGCGCCAGCCAGATCCGGGACAGGGCGGGAGAGACCCAGTACTTC. Translated: CASQIRDRAGETQYF. The chain links TRBV10-2 to TRBJ2-5; 9 bases are shared with TRBD1. V lost 8 bases to trimming and J lost 4 bases; unmatched junction nucleotides: 11. The germline gives CDR1 WSHSY, CDR2 SAAADI. The CDR3 is made up of 15 amino acids.

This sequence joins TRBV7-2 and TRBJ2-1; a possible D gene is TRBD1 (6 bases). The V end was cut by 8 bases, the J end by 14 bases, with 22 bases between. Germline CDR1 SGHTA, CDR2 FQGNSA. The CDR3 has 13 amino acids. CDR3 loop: CASSDTRQQGKFF. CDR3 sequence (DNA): TGTGCCAGCTCCGACACCCGGCAGCAGGGGAAGTTCTTC. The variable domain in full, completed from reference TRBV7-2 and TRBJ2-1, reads GAGVSQSPSNKVTEKGKDVELRCDPISGHTALYWYRQSLGQGLEFLIYFQGNSAPDKSGLPSDRFSAERTGGSVSTLTIQRTQQEDSAVYLCASSDTRQQGKFFGPGTRLTVL.

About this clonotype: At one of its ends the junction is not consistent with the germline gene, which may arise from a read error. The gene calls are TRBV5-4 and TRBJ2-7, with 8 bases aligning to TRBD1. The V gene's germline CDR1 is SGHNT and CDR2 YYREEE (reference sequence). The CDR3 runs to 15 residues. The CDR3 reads CASSSTGDNFYELYF. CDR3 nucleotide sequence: TGTGCCAGCAGCTCGACAGGGGACAACTTCTACGAGCTGTACTTC.

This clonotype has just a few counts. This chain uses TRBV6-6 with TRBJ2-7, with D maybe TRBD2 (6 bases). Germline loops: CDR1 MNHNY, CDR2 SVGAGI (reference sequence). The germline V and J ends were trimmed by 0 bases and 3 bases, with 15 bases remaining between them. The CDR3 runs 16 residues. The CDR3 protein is CASSYSRRGDNYEQYF. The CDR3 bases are TGTGCCAGCAGTTACTCGAGGCGGGGTGATAACTACGAGCAGTACTTC.

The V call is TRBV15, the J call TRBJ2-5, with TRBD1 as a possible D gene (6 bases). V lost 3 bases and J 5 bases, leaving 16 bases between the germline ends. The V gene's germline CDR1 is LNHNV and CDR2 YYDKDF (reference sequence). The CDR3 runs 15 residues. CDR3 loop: CATSRRTALMETQYF. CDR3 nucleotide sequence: TGTGCCACCAGCAGGCGGACAGCCCTGATGGAGACCCAGTACTTC.

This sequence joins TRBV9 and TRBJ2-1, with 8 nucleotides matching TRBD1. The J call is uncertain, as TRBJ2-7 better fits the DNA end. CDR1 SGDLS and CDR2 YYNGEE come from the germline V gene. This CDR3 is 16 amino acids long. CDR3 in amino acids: CASSVESGQGRDEQYF. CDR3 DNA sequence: TGTGCCAGCAGCGTAGAATCAGGACAGGGTAGAGACGAGCAGTACTTC.

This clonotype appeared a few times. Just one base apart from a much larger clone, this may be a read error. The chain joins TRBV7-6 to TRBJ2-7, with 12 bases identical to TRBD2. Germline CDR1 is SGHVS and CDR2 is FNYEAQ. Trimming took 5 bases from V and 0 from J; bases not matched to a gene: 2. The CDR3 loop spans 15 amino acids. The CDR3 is CASSRTSGNSYEQYF. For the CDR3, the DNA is TGTGCCAGCAGCCGGACTAGCGGGAACTCCTACGAGCAGTACTTC.

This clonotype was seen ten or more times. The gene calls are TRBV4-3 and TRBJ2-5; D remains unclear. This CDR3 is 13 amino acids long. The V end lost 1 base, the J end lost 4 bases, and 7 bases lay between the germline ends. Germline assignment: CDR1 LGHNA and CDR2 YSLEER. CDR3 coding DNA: TGCGCCAGCAGCCAAGGGGCACGAGAGACCCAGTACTTC. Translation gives CASSQGARETQYF.

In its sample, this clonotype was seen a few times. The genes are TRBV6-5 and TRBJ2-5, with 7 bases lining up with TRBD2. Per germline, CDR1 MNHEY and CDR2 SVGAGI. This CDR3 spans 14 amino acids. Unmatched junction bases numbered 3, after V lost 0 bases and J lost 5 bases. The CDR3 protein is CASSYSAGLETQYF. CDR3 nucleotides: TGTGCCAGCAGTTACTCAGCGGGGTTGGAGACCCAGTACTTC.

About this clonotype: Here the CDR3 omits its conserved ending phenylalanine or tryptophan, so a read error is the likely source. CDR3 sequence: CASSPPLGRPGANVLTI. CDR3 bases: TGTGCCAGCAGCCCCCCCCTCGGTAGACCTGGGGCCAACGTCCTGACTATC. V is TRBV3-1 and J is TRBJ2-6, with D uncertain. The CDR3 has 17 amino acids. The germline V gene encodes CDR1 LGHDT and CDR2 YNNKEL (reference sequence). V lost 4 bases, J lost 2 bases, and 15 bases lay in between.

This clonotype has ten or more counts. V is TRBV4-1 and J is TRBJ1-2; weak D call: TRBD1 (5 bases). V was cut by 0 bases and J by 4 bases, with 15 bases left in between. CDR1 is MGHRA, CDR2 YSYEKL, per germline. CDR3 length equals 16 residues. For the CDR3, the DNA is TGCGCCAGCAGCCAAGATGCCAGGGAATTAAGCTATGGCTACACCTTC. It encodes CASSQDARELSYGYTF.

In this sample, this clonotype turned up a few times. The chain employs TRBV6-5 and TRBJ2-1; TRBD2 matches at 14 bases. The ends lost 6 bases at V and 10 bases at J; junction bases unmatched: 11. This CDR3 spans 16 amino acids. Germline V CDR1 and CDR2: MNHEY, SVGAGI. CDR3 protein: CASRETSGGAQEEQFF. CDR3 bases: TGTGCCAGCAGAGAGACTAGCGGGGGGGCCCAAGAAGAGCAGTTCTTC.

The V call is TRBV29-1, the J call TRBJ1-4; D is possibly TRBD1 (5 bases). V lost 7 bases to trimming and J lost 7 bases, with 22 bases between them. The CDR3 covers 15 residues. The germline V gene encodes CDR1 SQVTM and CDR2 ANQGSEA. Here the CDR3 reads CSADVPGRAGEKLFF. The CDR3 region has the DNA TGCAGCGCCGACGTACCGGGCAGGGCGGGTGAAAAACTGTTTTTT.

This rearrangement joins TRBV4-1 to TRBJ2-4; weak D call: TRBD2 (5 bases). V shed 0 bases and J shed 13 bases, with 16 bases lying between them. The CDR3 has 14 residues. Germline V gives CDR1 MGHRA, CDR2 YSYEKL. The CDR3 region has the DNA TGCGCCAGCAGCCAAGATAGCGCCTCCTACGGGCAGTACTTC. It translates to CASSQDSASYGQYF.

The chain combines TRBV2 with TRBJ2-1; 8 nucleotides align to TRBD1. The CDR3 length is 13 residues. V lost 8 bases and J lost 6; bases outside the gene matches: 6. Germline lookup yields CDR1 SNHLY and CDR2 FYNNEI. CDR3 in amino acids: CASAEDRVNEQFF. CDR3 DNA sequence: TGTGCCAGCGCTGAGGACAGGGTCAATGAGCAGTTCTTC. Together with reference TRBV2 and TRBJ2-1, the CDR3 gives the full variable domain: EPEVTQTPSHQVTQMGQEVILRCVPISNHLYFYWYRQILGQKVEFLVSFYNNEISEKSEIFDDQFSVERPDGSNFTLKIRSTKLEDSAMYFCASAEDRVNEQFFGPGTRLTVL.

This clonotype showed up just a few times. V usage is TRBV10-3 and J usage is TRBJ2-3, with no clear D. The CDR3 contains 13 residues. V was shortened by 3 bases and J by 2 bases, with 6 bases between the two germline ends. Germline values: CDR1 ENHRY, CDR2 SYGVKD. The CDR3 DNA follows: TGTGCCATCAGTGATACTACCACAGATACGCAGTATTTT. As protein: CAISDTTTDTQYF.

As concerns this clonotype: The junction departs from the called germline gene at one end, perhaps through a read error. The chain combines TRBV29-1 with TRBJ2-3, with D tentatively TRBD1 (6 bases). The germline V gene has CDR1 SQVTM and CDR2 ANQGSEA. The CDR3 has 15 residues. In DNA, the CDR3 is TGCAGCGTTGAAGACCGAACAGGGTCGACAGGTACGCAGTATTTT. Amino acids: CSVEDRTGSTGTQYF.

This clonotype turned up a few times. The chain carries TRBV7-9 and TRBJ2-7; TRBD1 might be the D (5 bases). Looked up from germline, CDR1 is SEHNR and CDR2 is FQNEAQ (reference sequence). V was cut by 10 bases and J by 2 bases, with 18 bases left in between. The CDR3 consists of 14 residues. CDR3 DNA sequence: TGTGCCACCCAGGGTTGGCAGGGCCCCTACGAGCAGTACTTC. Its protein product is CATQGWQGPYEQYF.

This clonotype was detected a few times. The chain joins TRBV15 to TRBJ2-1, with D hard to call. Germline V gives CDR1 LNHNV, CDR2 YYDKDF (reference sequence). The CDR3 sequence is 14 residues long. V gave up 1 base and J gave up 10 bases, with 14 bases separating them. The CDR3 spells CATSRVKSLPEQFF. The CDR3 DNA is TGTGCCACCAGCAGAGTTAAGAGTCTCCCCGAGCAGTTCTTC.

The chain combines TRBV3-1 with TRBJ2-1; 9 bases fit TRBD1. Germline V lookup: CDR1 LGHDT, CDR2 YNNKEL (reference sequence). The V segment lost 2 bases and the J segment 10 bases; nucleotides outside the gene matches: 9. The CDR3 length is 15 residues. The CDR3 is CASSQSPGQGSEQFF. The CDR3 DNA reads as TGTGCCAGCAGCCAATCCCCGGGACAGGGAAGCGAGCAGTTCTTC.

CDR3 sequence reads: CASSWTSAYNEQFF. CDR3 coding DNA: TGTGCCAGCAGCTGGACTAGCGCCTACAATGAGCAGTTCTTC. This sequence joins TRBV7-8 and TRBJ2-1; 9 bases map to TRBD2. This CDR3 is 14 amino acids long. CDR1 is SGHVS, CDR2 FQNEAQ, per germline. V lost 4 bases and J lost 2; bases outside the gene matches: 0.

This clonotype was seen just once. CDR3 nucleotides: TGTGCCAGCTCACCGTGGACAGGGGTGGCCACTGAAGCTTTCTTT. Protein: CASSPWTGVATEAFF. J is TRBJ1-1 and V is TRBV18, with 9 bases identical to TRBD1. Germline V gives CDR1 KGHSH, CDR2 LQKENI. Trimming cost V 3 bases and J 4 bases; bases outside gene matches: 6. The CDR3 runs to 15 residues.

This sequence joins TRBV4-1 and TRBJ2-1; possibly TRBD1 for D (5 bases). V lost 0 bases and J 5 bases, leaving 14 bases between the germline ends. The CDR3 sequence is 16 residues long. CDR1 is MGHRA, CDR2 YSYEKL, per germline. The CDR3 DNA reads TGCGCCAGCAGCCAAGATAAGGGTAACAGGAACAATGAGCAGTTCTTC. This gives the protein CASSQDKGNRNNEQFF.